Listed below are T cell receptor beta chains from one sample, sequenced in a study of neurological immune-mediated disorders. TCRdb reprocessed the 5' RACE reads via MiXCR and lists one record per CDR3 protein. The sample has around 71,000 distinct CDR3 sequences, approximately 15% seen once. Specimen: PBMCs. The origin of the receptors is a female donor with HTLV-1-associated myelopathy (HAM/TSP). Each CDR3 is given with its conserved first and last residue. D genes are given only for firm matches. Clone size is shown for a subset of rows, as once, few, many or a class of expanded clone.

clone_size	d_call	j_call	v_call	cdr3_nt	cdr3_aa
-	-	TRBJ2-3	TRBV5-1	TGCGCCAGCAGCTTGGTTATTCGCGGGGAATTAACAGATACGCAGTATTTT	CASSLVIRGELTDTQYF
many	-	TRBJ2-1	TRBV5-1	TGCGCCAGCAGCTTCGAGAGGGGAAAGTGGCAGTTCTTC	CASSFERGKWQFF
-	-	TRBJ2-1	TRBV5-1	TGCGCCAGCAGCTTGGTAGGGGGGGCTGGGGAGCAGTTCTTC	CASSLVGGAGEQFF
many	TRBD1	TRBJ2-2	TRBV5-1	TGCGCCAGCAGTAGGGGACAGGGTGACACCGGGGAGCTGTTTTTT	CASSRGQGDTGELFF
-	TRBD2	TRBJ2-1	TRBV5-5	TGTGCCAGCAGCCCCCTGTCAGGGCGGGGGTCAACCTACAATGAGCAGTTCTTC	CASSPLSGRGSTYNEQFF
many	-	TRBJ2-5	TRBV15	TGTGCTACCAGCCGGGACTACCAAGAGACCCAGTACTTC	CATSRDYQETQYF
many	-	TRBJ1-6	TRBV24-1	TGTGCCACCAGTACCAGGGGTCAGAGCTCCTATAATTCACCCCTCCACTTT	CATSTRGQSSYNSPLHF
many	-	TRBJ1-6	TRBV15	TGTGCCACCAGCAGAGGCAGAGGAAATTCACCCCTCCACTTT	CATSRGRGNSPLHF
many	-	TRBJ1-4	TRBV21-1	TGTGCCAGCAGCAAAGAGGGCTCCACAGGGGGCGAAAAAGAAAAACTGTTTTTT	CASSKEGSTGGEKEKLFF
many	-	TRBJ2-3	TRBV27	TGTGCCAGCAGTTTTTATTCTTTGGTCACAGATACGCAGTATTTT	CASSFYSLVTDTQYF
many	-	TRBJ2-5	TRBV20-1	TGCAGTGCTACCCGAATAGCGGAGACCCAGTACTTC	CSATRIAETQYF
many	-	TRBJ2-7	TRBV10-3	TGTGCCATCAGTGAGGAACTCCTTGTGGCCTACGAGCAGTACTTC	CAISEELLVAYEQYF
many	TRBD1	TRBJ1-3	TRBV4-1	TGCGCCAGCAGCCGAACAGGGGGGACTCATGGAAACACCATATATTTT	CASSRTGGTHGNTIYF
-	-	TRBJ2-3	TRBV28	TGTGCCATCAGTGGTATCCTTACAGATACGCAGTATTTT	CAISGILTDTQYF
many	TRBD2	TRBJ2-2	TRBV10-3	TGTGCCACCGCAGAGCGGGGCCTCCCATTGGGCGGGGAGCTGTTTTTT	CATAERGLPLGGELFF